Following are 5 T cell receptor beta chains from one sample sequenced in a study of cytomegalovirus exposure and HLA in healthy donors (dated 2017 in TCRdb). Library prep was done by the immunoSEQ multiplex PCR assay. The multiplex PCR relied on a mix of 60 forward primers for TCR Vbeta segments and 13 reverse primers for TCR Jbeta segments. Imported from immuneACCESS, the table was reduced by TCRdb to in-frame sequences with V and J called. These copies leave out some clones; in studies compared against another copy, an unresolved V gene accounts for under half, and the cause of the remainder is not known. A total of 150,000 or so clones appear in this sample, about 74% of them only once. Jointly, the top ten make up 13% of the sample. The sequenced sample consisted of PBMCs. Every receptor here comes from a man aged 40-49 years in good health and CMV-seropositive.

V is TRBV9 and J is TRBJ2-2; 7 nucleotides align to TRBD1. The germline V gene has CDR1 SGDLS and CDR2 YYNGEE. CDR3 size: 15 residues. After removal of 4 bases from V and 5 bases from J, the junction contained 8 bases not matched to a gene. The CDR3 loop is CASSTPRQGTGELFF. CDR3 DNA: TGTGCCAGCAGCACCCCGCGACAGGGAACCGGGGAGCTGTTTTTT. The whole variable domain, filled in from reference TRBV9 and TRBJ2-2, reads DSGVTQTPKHLITATGQRVTLRCSPRSGDLSVYWYQQSLDQGLQFLIQYYNGEERAKGNILERFSAQQFPDLHSELNLSSLELGDSALYFCASSTPRQGTGELFFGEGSRLTVL.

The chain carries TRBV5-6 and TRBJ1-4; D perhaps matches TRBD1 (6 bases). The V and J ends lost 3 bases and 8 bases respectively, with 17 bases between them. The V gene's germline CDR1 is SGHDT and CDR2 YYEEEE. The CDR3 spans 15 residues. The CDR3 is CASSSRQEPWEKLFF. CDR3 bases: TGTGCCAGCAGCTCACGACAGGAGCCGTGGGAAAAACTGTTTTTT.

The chain has TRBV2 and TRBJ1-2; D not certain. The V end lost 4 bases, the J end lost 3 bases, and 9 bases lay between the germline ends. The CDR3 length is 13 residues. In germline, CDR1 is SNHLY, CDR2 FYNNEI. Here the CDR3 reads CASSVSEDYGYTF. DNA for the CDR3: TGTGCCAGCAGTGTTTCAGAGGACTATGGCTACACCTTC.

This rearrangement joins TRBV19 to TRBJ2-7, with 9 bases matching TRBD2. The V gene's germline CDR1 is LNHDA and CDR2 SQIVND (reference sequence). The CDR3 is 16 amino acids. V dropped 4 bases and J dropped 4; count of bases not matched to a gene: 11. The CDR3 bases are TGTGCCAGTAGTAGGGGGAGACTAGCGGAAATGTACGAGCAGTACTTC. Residues: CASSRGRLAEMYEQYF.

This clone was found a few times. The rearrangement joins TRBV23-1 to TRBJ2-7; weak D call: TRBD2 (5 bases). TRBV23-1 is flagged as an ORF with uncertain function. The V gene lost 4 bases and the J gene lost 0 bases, with 22 bases spanning the gap. This CDR3 has 18 residues. The CDR3 protein is CASSLPREKGRSSYEQYF. The CDR3 DNA follows: TGCGCCAGCAGTCTCCCACGGGAAAAAGGACGGTCCTCCTACGAGCAGTACTTC.